The 8 T cell receptor beta chains given below trace back to one sample, sequenced in a study of tumor-infiltrating lymphocytes in primary liver carcinoma. With a constant-region primer, TCR beta cDNA was made from 450 to 500 ng of total RNA. Libraries covering TCR beta were generated through three nested multiplex PCR rounds (using a slightly modified ARM-PCR). TRBV1-TRBV30 forward primers and a C-beta reverse primer were used in the first two PCR rounds, which each ran for about 11 cycles. TCRdb analysed the multiplex PCR reads with MiXCR anew, one entry per CDR3 protein. This table has approximately 110,000 distinct CDR3 sequences, about 59% appearing once. Between about 17 and 34 mg of unsorted bulk tissue served as the source from which RNA and DNA were co-extracted. The specimen was liver tumor tissue from sampling region 1. Subset: tumor region T1, superior pole. The receptors originated from a woman aged 60-70 years with primary liver carcinoma and hepatitis B virus infection.

This CDR3 reads CASSARRGGLAGGFNEQFF. As DNA, the CDR3 is TGTGCCAGCAGCGCTAGACGGGGGGGACTAGCGGGAGGATTCAATGAGCAGTTCTTC. The chain is built from TRBV11-3 and TRBJ2-1; TRBD2 agrees at 15 bases. Germline-derived CDR1 and CDR2 are SGHNT and YENEEA. The J segment lost 6 bases and the V segment lost 5 bases, leaving 14 bases of the junction unmatched. The CDR3 loop spans 19 amino acids.

As regards this clonotype: The CDR3 does not end in the conserved phenylalanine or tryptophan, so this is likely a read error. The chain is built from TRBV14 and TRBJ2-3; D remains ambiguous. The CDR3 runs to 14 residues. The germline gives CDR1 SGHDN, CDR2 FVKESK. Here the CDR3 DNA reads TGTGCCAGCAGCCAAGATGTCGGCACTGATATGCAGTATTTG. The encoded protein is CASSQDVGTDMQYL.

This clonotype was detected ten times or more. The chain recombines TRBV6-5 with TRBJ2-7; D tentatively reads TRBD1 or TRBD2 (5 bases each). Looked up from germline, CDR1 is MNHEY and CDR2 is SVGAGI. The CDR3 totals 14 residues. Trimming took 5 bases from V and 3 from J, leaving 14 bases between them. The CDR3 is CASSPWDANYEQYF. The CDR3 nucleotides are TGTGCCAGCAGTCCCTGGGACGCAAACTACGAGCAGTACTTC.

Regarding this clonotype: A much bigger clone sits one base away, suggesting this may be a read error. The chain uses TRBV6-1 and TRBJ2-1; TRBD2 matches at 13 bases. Germline-derived CDR1 and CDR2 are MNHNS and SASEGT. V gave up 10 bases and J gave up 3 bases; unmatched junction bases: 6. The CDR3 runs to 15 residues. The CDR3 DNA follows: TGTGCCAATCGAGGGACTAGCGGGAACTACAATGAGCAGTTCTTC. This translates into CANRGTSGNYNEQFF.

This clonotype was counted a single time. Since the CDR3 does not end with the conserved phenylalanine or tryptophan, this likely comes from a read error. This sequence joins TRBV28 and TRBJ2-1; D is unresolved. V shed 3 bases and J shed 8 bases, with 5 bases lying between them. Germline CDR1 is MDHEN and CDR2 is SYDVKM. This CDR3 has 11 residues. The CDR3 here is CASSLPHEQFL. CDR3 in DNA: TGTGCCAGCAGTTTGCCTCATGAGCAGTTCCTC.

As concerns this clonotype: A single base separates this from a much larger clone, so it may be a read error. Written as DNA, the CDR3 is TGCGCCAGCAGCCGGTTACTAACGGGGGTTTCTTCCTACGAGCAGTACTTC. Translating gives CASSRLLTGVSSYEQYF. J is TRBJ2-7 and V is TRBV4-1; D is perhaps TRBD2 (6 bases). Trimming removed 4 bases at V and 1 base at J, with 20 bases between. CDR1 is MGHRA, CDR2 YSYEKL, per germline. There are 17 residues in the CDR3.

Note on this clonotype: Given the absence of the conserved phenylalanine or tryptophan at the CDR3 end, a read error is likely. No DNA is shown, since the ends of the CDR3 on it are uncertain; the CDR3 is the one TCRdb lists. The chain links TRBV11-3 to TRBJ2-1; TRBD2 is the table's D call, not checked against the DNA. The CDR3 comprises 15 residues, both ends counted. The germline V gene encodes CDR1 SGHNT and CDR2 YENEEA. The chain's CDR3 is CASSLGTSGSLEHFL.

As for this clonotype: Compared with germline, one end of the junction differs, possibly owing to a read error. The genes are TRBV14 and TRBJ2-7; unclear D gene. Germline V lookup: CDR1 SGHDN, CDR2 FVKESK. The CDR3 consists of 15 residues. This CDR3 reads CVSSQFESLPYEQYF. The CDR3 bases are TGTGTCAGCAGCCAATTCGAATCCCTACCCTACGAGCAGTACTTC. The complete variable domain, with remaining parts taken from reference TRBV14 and TRBJ2-7, reads EAGVTQFPSHSVIEKGQTVTLRCDPISGHDNLYWYRRVMGKEIKFLLHFVKESKQDESGMPNNRFLAERTGGTYSTLKVQPAELEDSGVYFCVSSQFESLPYEQYFGPGTRLTVT.